Reported below is one T cell receptor (beta chain). Between the trimmed V and J ends, which lost 2 bases and 4 bases, there was a span of 20 bases. This CDR3 region has 17 residues. CDR1 and CDR2 from the germline V gene are MDHEN and SYDVKM. The table came from immunoSEQ multiplex PCR; TCRdb's copy has only in-frame clones and leaves some out. The sample yields about 57,000 clones, less than 95% seen once. The data are from a study of control samples from healthy donors and cancer patients. The chain links TRBV28 to TRBJ1-1; D ambiguous. The sequence was collected from a man aged 30 to 45 in good health. Sequenced material: blood. CDR3 DNA: TGTGCCAGCAGTTTAGGAGACGGGGTCCCATGGGTCACTGAAGCTTTCTTT. Encoded protein: CASSLGDGVPWVTEAFF.